A selection of T cell receptor beta chains follows, all from one sample in a study of T cells after yellow fever vaccination. TCRdb itself ran the 5' RACE reads through MiXCR, one entry per CDR3 protein. This table holds around 300,000 distinct CDR3 sequences, roughly 4% found once. The sequenced sample was PBMCs, obtained 5 days after the yellow fever booster vaccination. The source of these receptors is a man aged 18 to 30 who received the YFV17D yellow fever vaccine. The CDR3 runs from the conserved cysteine through the conserved F or W. A D gene is named only where the DNA matches it firmly. Clone size is not always given. Where it is, it says once, few, many or a class for expanded clones.

d_gene,j_gene,abundance,v_gene,CDR3aa,CDR3nt
NA,TRBJ1-2,NA,TRBV20-1,CSAIDRRFRGYTF,TGCAGTGCAATAGACAGGCGGTTTCGGGGCTACACCTTC
TRBD1,TRBJ1-1,few,TRBV27,CASSASTGGNTEAFF,TGTGCCAGCAGTGCGAGCACAGGGGGGAACACTGAAGCTTTCTTT
TRBD2,TRBJ2-3,NA,TRBV20-1,CSARDRGGWDTQYF,TGCAGTGCTAGAGACCGGGGGGGCTGGGATACGCAGTATTTT
NA,TRBJ2-1,few,TRBV29-1,CSVEGPDTSSYNEQFF,TGCAGCGTTGAAGGTCCCGACACAAGCTCCTACAATGAGCAGTTCTTC
NA,TRBJ2-1,NA,TRBV4-3,CASRWAWGGLNEQFF,TGCGCCAGCAGATGGGCGTGGGGGGGCCTCAATGAGCAGTTCTTC
TRBD2,TRBJ2-1,NA,TRBV5-1,CASSHVRTRPNEQFF,TGCGCCAGCAGCCACGTCCGGACTAGGCCAAATGAGCAGTTCTTC
NA,TRBJ2-7,few,TRBV6-2/TRBV6-3,CASTWTGGTYEQYF,TGTGCCAGCACCTGGACAGGAGGGACCTACGAGCAGTACTTC
TRBD1,TRBJ1-1,many,TRBV20-1,CSARVWGQGNTEAFF,TGCAGTGCTAGAGTTTGGGGACAGGGGAACACTGAAGCTTTCTTT
TRBD2,TRBJ2-1,few,TRBV5-1,CASSWEGYNEQFF,TGCGCCAGCAGCTGGGAGGGCTACAATGAGCAGTTCTTC
NA,TRBJ1-5,NA,TRBV4-1,CASSYDNGNQPQHF,TGCGCCAGCAGCTATGACAACGGCAATCAGCCCCAGCATTTT
NA,TRBJ2-7,NA,TRBV5-6,CASSLGFYEQYF,TGTGCCAGCAGCTTGGGTTTCTACGAGCAGTACTTC
TRBD2,TRBJ2-5,NA,TRBV4-1,CASSLPRGSGGAGTQYF,TGCGCCAGCAGCCTCCCACGAGGCAGCGGGGGGGCCGGGACCCAGTACTTC
NA,TRBJ2-2,few,TRBV6-5,CASSYGSFGSGELFF,TGTGCCAGCAGTTACGGGAGCTTTGGCTCCGGGGAGCTGTTTTTT
NA,TRBJ2-3,many,TRBV9,CASSVGRGTYTDTQYF,TGTGCCAGCAGCGTAGGACGGGGCACCTACACAGATACGCAGTATTTT
TRBD1,TRBJ1-3,many,TRBV7-8,CASSQGQGPGNTIYF,TGTGCCAGCAGCCAGGGACAGGGGCCCGGAAACACCATATATTTT
NA,TRBJ1-1,NA,TRBV7-3,CASSASTMNTEAFF,TGTGCCAGCAGCGCATCGACTATGAACACTGAAGCTTTCTTT
TRBD1,TRBJ1-6,few,TRBV11-1,CASSPRDRGRSPLHF,TGTGCCAGCAGCCCACGGGACAGGGGAAGGTCACCCCTCCACTTT